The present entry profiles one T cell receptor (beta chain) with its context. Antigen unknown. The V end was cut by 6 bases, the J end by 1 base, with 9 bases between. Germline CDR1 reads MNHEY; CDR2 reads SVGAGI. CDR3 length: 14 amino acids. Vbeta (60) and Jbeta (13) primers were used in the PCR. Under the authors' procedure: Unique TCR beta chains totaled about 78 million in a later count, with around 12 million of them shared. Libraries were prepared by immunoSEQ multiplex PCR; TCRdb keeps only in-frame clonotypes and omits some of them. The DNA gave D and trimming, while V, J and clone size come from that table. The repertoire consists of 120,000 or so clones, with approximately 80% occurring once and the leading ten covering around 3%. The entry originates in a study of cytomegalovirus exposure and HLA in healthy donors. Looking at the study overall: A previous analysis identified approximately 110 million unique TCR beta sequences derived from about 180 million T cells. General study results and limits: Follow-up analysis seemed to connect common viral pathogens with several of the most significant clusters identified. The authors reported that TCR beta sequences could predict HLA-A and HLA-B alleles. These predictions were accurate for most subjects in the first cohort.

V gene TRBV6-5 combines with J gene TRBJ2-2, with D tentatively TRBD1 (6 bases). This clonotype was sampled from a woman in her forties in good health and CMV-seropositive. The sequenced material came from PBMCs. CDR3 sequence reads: CASRPGQNTGELFF. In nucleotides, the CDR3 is TGTGCCAGCAGACCGGGACAGAACACCGGGGAGCTGTTTTTT.